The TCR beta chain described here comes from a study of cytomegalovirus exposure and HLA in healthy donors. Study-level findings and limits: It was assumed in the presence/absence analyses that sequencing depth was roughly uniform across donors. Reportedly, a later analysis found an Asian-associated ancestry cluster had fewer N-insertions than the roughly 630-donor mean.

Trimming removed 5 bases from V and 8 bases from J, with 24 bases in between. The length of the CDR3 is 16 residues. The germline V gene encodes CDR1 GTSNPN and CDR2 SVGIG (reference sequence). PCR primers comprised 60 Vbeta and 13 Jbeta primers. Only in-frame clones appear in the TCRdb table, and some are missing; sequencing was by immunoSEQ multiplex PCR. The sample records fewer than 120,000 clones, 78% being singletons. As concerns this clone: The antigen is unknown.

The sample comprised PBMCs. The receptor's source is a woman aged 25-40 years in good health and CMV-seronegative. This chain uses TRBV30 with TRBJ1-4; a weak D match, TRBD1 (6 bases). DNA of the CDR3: TGTGCCTGGGGTACGGGCCTTGGGCAGGGGAGCGAAAAACTGTTTTTT. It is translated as CAWGTGLGQGSEKLFF.